A single T cell receptor beta chain is shown here with its context. Its antigen is unknown. Base qualities are missing; no much larger clone stands one base away. This specimen's treatment or condition label, per the study, means: around 19 received Ad26.COV2.S at low or high dose, single or two shots; about 5 received placebo; per-sample allocation not given. For vaccine and placebo recipients, repertoires were sequenced using samples collected on day 63 after the first injection. Between 29 July and 7 August 2020, Cohort 1b enrolled some 25 adults aged 18-55 years at one site in Boston, USA. Ad26.COV2.S was a replication-incompetent adenovirus type 26 vector that expressed a prefusion-stabilized SARS-CoV-2 spike protein derived from the original Wuhan strain. This record belongs to a study of Ad26.COV2.S vaccination and SARS-CoV-2 variants (dated by TCRdb to the early 2020s). About the full investigation: Donors in the vaccine arm were drawn from COV1001, a multicentre, randomized, double-blind, placebo-controlled phase I-IIa trial testing Ad26.COV2.S in healthy adults. Ad26.COV2.S was administered intramuscularly at 5 x 10^10 or 1 x 10^11 viral particles, either as a single shot or as two shots given 56 days apart. Sequencing of the TCRbeta repertoire served to evaluate the specificity and breadth of SARS-CoV-2-reactive T cell receptors following Ad26.COV2.S vaccination. The TCR-sequenced set comprised approximately 30 samples: about 19 Ad26.COV2.S vaccine recipients, 5 placebo recipients and 8 SARS-CoV-2 convalescent individuals. Trial participants were randomized into five groups of five: low-dose or high-dose Ad26.COV2.S given once or twice, or placebo on both occasions. Blinding of investigators to trial group allocation was maintained during experiments and outcome assessment.

The immunoSEQ Assay was the method used to sequence TCRbeta CDR3 regions. After extraction, genomic DNA underwent amplification by bias-controlled multiplex PCR, followed by high-throughput sequencing. Per the original workflow: To quantify the absolute abundance of each unique TCRbeta CDR3 region, sequences were collapsed and filtered. T cell fraction was estimated by normalizing TCRbeta template counts to usable DNA, with usable DNA measured through amplification of reference genes found in all nucleated cells. Repertoire TCRs were annotated as SARS-CoV-2-specific when V gene, CDR3 amino acid sequence and J gene were exactly matched to a known reactive TCR set. The reference SARS-CoV-2 TCR set was derived from MIRA and filtered for enrichment in COVID-19-positive ImmuneCODE repertoires, a step that removed public or cross-reactive TCRs. Drawing on the MIRA antigens, annotated TCRs were analysed further at the level of specific ORF or position within ORF. Breadth was defined as the number of annotated unique rearrangements divided by the total number of unique productive rearrangements, and depth was defined as the summed frequency of the annotated unique rearrangements. Two-sided Wilcoxon rank-sum tests were used to compare TCR breadth between groups. The source is immuneACCESS, and TCRdb retained only in-frame sequences with V and J called. Part of the clones is not carried over; for the studies checked, unresolved V genes explain less than half of this, and the remainder is unexplained. V and J calls and clone size are given by that table; D and trimming were obtained from the DNA. The sample yields about 420,000 clones; around 89% were counted once. About 3.5% of the sample lies in the top ten.

On the study overall, not on this receptor specifically: The authors noted that the TCR breadth and depth analyses may have underestimated total T cell responses. Non-spike TCR breadth was comparable between vaccine and placebo recipients, consistent with the vaccine containing only spike. The study lacked the statistical power to compare responses across vaccine doses or regimens. Higher spike-specific TCR breadth was observed in Ad26.COV2.S recipients than in placebo recipients (P = 0.0014). After vaccination, spike-specific CD8+ and CD4+ T cell responses were reported to show substantial breadth.

Via the germline V gene (reference sequence), CDR1 is LNHDA and CDR2 SQIVND. V is cut back by 5 bases and J by 6 bases, with 5 bases in the junction unmatched. The CDR3 covers 14 residues, taking in both the cysteine and the phenylalanine. The retained sequence is limited to the CDR3, 42 bases, with the frame set at the first base. The chain couples TRBV19 to TRBJ2-1; a stretch of 9 junction bases matches TRBD1. The sequence derives from a person between 18 and 60 years old who received the Ad26.COV2.S COVID-19 vaccine or a placebo. The input for sequencing was peripheral blood, taken in a trial of Ad26.COV2.S vaccine versus placebo. CDR3 loop: CASSWDREFNEQFF. The nucleotides are TGTGCCAGTAGTTGGGACAGGGAATTCAATGAGCAGTTCTTC.